Given below is one T cell receptor beta chain in context. Methods used by the authors: Estimated nucleated cell counts came from reference gene primer amplification. TCRdb's table, derived via immunoSEQ multiplex PCR, lists solely in-frame clones and lacks some. Clone size and V and J calls were adopted from that table, with D and trimming inferred from the DNA. Of nearly 350,000 clones in the sample, around 86% are singletons; the top ten hold over 6%. These data are taken from a study of blood T cell repertoires in COVID-19. As for the study in general: Acute and convalescent COVID-19 samples came from the United States, Italy and Spain. The analysed material was cDNA or gDNA that came from T cells, B-cell-depleted T cells, or PBMCs.

Seattle enrolled patients during active infection and tracked them longitudinally. CDR3 length: 14 residues. The junction had 11 bases not matched to a gene; V was cut back by 8 bases and J by 7 bases. Germline V gene sequence: CDR1 SNHLY, CDR2 FYNNEI. The V call is TRBV2, the J call TRBJ2-1, with 7 bases lining up with TRBD2. The TCR comes from a woman aged 45-65 years with COVID-19, enrolled during active disease. The sample taken for sequencing was peripheral blood. CDR3 sequence: CASGSSGIFNEQFF. DNA for the CDR3: TGTGCCAGCGGCAGCAGCGGGATTTTTAATGAGCAGTTCTTC. Complete variable domain (other parts from reference TRBV2 and TRBJ2-1): EPEVTQTPSHQVTQMGQEVILRCVPISNHLYFYWYRQILGQKVEFLVSFYNNEISEKSEIFDDQFSVERPDGSNFTLKIRSTKLEDSAMYFCASGSSGIFNEQFFGPGTRLTVL.